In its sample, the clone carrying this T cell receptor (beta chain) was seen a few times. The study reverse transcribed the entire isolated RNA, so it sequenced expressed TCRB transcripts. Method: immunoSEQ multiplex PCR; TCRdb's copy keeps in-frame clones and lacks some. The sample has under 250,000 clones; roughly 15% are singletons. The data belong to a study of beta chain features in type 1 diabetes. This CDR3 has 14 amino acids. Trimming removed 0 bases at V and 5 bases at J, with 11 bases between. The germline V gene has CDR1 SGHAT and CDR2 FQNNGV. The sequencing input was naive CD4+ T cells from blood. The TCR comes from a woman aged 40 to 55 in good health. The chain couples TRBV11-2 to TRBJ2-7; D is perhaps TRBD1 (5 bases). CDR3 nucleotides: TGTGCCAGCAGCTTAGATTCCTTGGGGCACGAGCAGTACTTC. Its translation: CASSLDSLGHEQYF.